The 12 T cell receptor beta chains in this list originate from one sample, sequenced in a study of blood T cell repertoires in COVID-19. Repertoires were generated with immunoSEQ multiplex PCR, while TCRdb's copy carries only in-frame clones and drops some. The table has about 210,000 clones, roughly 85% seen once. Sequencing was performed on peripheral blood. These receptors all come from a man aged 50 to 59 with COVID-19, enrolled during active disease.

This rearrangement joins TRBV9 to TRBJ2-7; 9 nucleotides match TRBD2. Germline assignment: CDR1 SGDLS and CDR2 YYNGEE. With V trimmed by 4 bases and J by 5 bases, 10 bases remained unmatched. The CDR3 is 15 amino acids. CDR3 DNA sequence: TGTGCCAGCAGCCCAACCGGGACTAGCTCGCACGAGCAGTACTTC. Protein: CASSPTGTSSHEQYF.

Remarks on this clone: The sample contains more than one DNA sequence encoding this CDR3. This chain links TRBV9 with TRBJ1-1, with 8 bases lining up with TRBD1. The CDR3 runs to 15 residues. Trimming took 0 bases from V and 0 from J; bases not matched to a gene: 1. The V gene's germline CDR1 is SGDLS and CDR2 YYNGEE. CDR3 residues: CASSVGDRLNTEAFF. CDR3 DNA: TGTGCCAGCAGCGTAGGGGACAGGCTGAACACTGAAGCTTTCTTT.

The gene calls are TRBV5-1 and TRBJ2-2, with 7 nucleotides matching TRBD1. The CDR3 contains 16 residues. Germline V gene data show CDR1 as SGHRS and CDR2 as YFSETQ. The V gene end was trimmed by 4 bases and the J gene end by 1 base; junction bases not matched to a gene: 7. CDR3: CASSVQRQGNTGELFF. The CDR3 nucleotides are TGCGCCAGCAGCGTACAAAGACAGGGGAACACCGGGGAGCTGTTTTTT.

The chain is built from TRBV5-1 and TRBJ2-7, with TRBD2 as a possible D gene (7 bases). The CDR3 sequence is 14 residues long. Germline-derived CDR1 and CDR2 are SGHRS and YFSETQ. Deletions cut 0 bases from V and 5 bases from J, with 12 bases between. The CDR3 spells CASSLGAGADEQYF. In DNA form, the CDR3 reads TGCGCCAGCAGCTTGGGGGCGGGGGCAGACGAGCAGTACTTC.

V and J are TRBV30 and TRBJ1-1; D is unresolved. With 1 base removed from V and 1 base from J, the gap between germline ends came to 7 bases. The V gene's germline CDR1 is GTSNPN and CDR2 SVGIG (reference sequence). The CDR3 length is 13 residues. CDR3 in amino acids: CAWSAYRNTEAFF. The CDR3 DNA reads as TGTGCCTGGAGTGCCTACAGGAACACTGAAGCTTTCTTT.

This clone was picked up one time. The V call is TRBV6-5, the J call TRBJ2-1; 12 positions match TRBD2. The CDR3 spans 15 residues. Losses at the gene ends were 8 bases for V and 3 bases for J; bases not matched to a gene: 5. Per the germline V gene, CDR1 is MNHEY and CDR2 is SVGAGI. DNA for the CDR3: TGTGCCAGCGCGACTAGCGGGGGATACTACAATGAGCAGTTCTTC. Amino acid sequence: CASATSGGYYNEQFF.

This clone is a singleton in its sample. The chain has TRBV28 and TRBJ2-7; the D gene is possibly TRBD1 (5 bases). V was trimmed by 10 bases and J by 2 bases, leaving 15 bases between them. CDR1 and CDR2 (germline): MDHEN, SYDVKM. The CDR3 totals 13 residues. The CDR3 coding sequence is TGTGCCACCGACAGAAGCACAACCTACGAGCAGTACTTC. Translation gives CATDRSTTYEQYF.

The chain joins TRBV19 to TRBJ2-3; 12 nucleotides line up with TRBD1. This CDR3 is 15 amino acids long. Germline-derived CDR1 and CDR2 are LNHDA and SQIVND (reference sequence). Germline trimming cut 4 bases from V and 6 bases from J; bases unmatched to any gene: 5. The CDR3 nucleotides read TGTGCCAGTAGTACCAGGGACAGGGGGCTTGATACGCAGTATTTT. This encodes CASSTRDRGLDTQYF.

This chain connects TRBV28 to TRBJ2-5; D unresolved. The CDR3 sequence is 15 residues long. Trimming took 7 bases from V and 7 from J, leaving 22 bases between them. The V gene's germline CDR1 is MDHEN and CDR2 SYDVKM. The CDR3 nucleotides are TGTGCCAGCATCCGCGGCGATCATAAGTCGGGGACCCAGTACTTC. Its protein is CASIRGDHKSGTQYF.

The CDR3 loop is CASSRSGGETQYF. The CDR3 coding sequence is TGTGCCAGCAGCCGCTCGGGAGGGGAGACCCAGTACTTC. V is TRBV7-8 and J is TRBJ2-5; the match to TRBD2 covers 8 bases. CDR3 length equals 13 residues. The germline gives CDR1 SGHVS, CDR2 FQNEAQ. Trimming removed 5 bases from V and 5 bases from J; junction bases left unmatched: 4.

The chain has TRBV5-4 and TRBJ1-4, with D possibly TRBD1 on 5 matching bases. The CDR3 is 15 amino acids. The germline gives CDR1 SGHNT, CDR2 YYREEE (reference sequence). Trimming removed 1 base from V and 8 bases from J, with 15 bases in between. The CDR3 DNA sequence: TGTGCCAGCAGCTTGTCGCCCCAGGGAGGCGAAAAACTGTTTTTT. Amino acid sequence: CASSLSPQGGEKLFF.

The rearrangement links TRBV24-1 to TRBJ2-1, with 8 bases lining up with TRBD2. The trim removed 4 bases at V and 3 bases at J, leaving 7 bases unmatched. Germline assignment: CDR1 KGHDR and CDR2 SFDVKD. This CDR3 contains 16 residues. CDR3 region: CATSESGTRDYNEQFF. The CDR3 DNA follows: TGTGCCACCAGTGAGTCCGGGACTAGGGACTACAATGAGCAGTTCTTC.